This is a list of T cell receptor beta chains from one sample in a study of blood T cell repertoires in COVID-19. TCRdb's copy holds only in-frame clones and misses some; the assay was immunoSEQ multiplex PCR. The table shows some 120,000 clones, with approximately 90% occurring only once. Specimen: peripheral blood. The receptor source for this set is a human donor in a cohort sampled during active COVID-19. CDR3s include the opening cysteine and the closing phenylalanine or tryptophan. The D gene is left open where the match is weak.

v_gene	d_gene	j_gene	CDR3aa
TRBV4-1	TRBD2	TRBJ2-6	CASSQDGGGPSGANVLTF
TRBV7-9	.	TRBJ1-6	CASSFGSPEESPLHF
TRBV6-5	.	TRBJ1-5	CASSYSVRNQPQHF
TRBV11-2	TRBD1	TRBJ2-7	CASRKSRDRGVDEQYF
TRBV7-2	.	TRBJ2-7	CASSLDTGPYEQYF
TRBV6-5	.	TRBJ2-7	CASRIRGTGEQYF
TRBV4-2	.	TRBJ2-5	CARWDGSQKETQYF
TRBV13	.	TRBJ2-3	CASSLDSYTDTQYF
TRBV2	.	TRBJ1-1	CASSERRADTEAFF
TRBV7-9	.	TRBJ2-1	CASSPGTGSSYNEQFF
TRBV3-1/TRBV3-2	TRBD1	TRBJ2-2	CASIRGGGTGELFF
TRBV5-5	.	TRBJ2-1	CASSLESSVREQFF
TRBV11-3	.	TRBJ2-3	CASSLGANTDTQYF
TRBV24-1	TRBD1	TRBJ1-1	CATSDSGTGVTEAFF
TRBV5-6	.	TRBJ2-2	CASSIPGQTNTGELFF
TRBV27	.	TRBJ1-5	CASSPTLSRERAYSNQPQHF
TRBV5-6	TRBD1	TRBJ1-2	CASSAGQGRYGYTF
TRBV18	.	TRBJ2-5	CASSLTLGPTETQYF
TRBV6-5	.	TRBJ1-1	CAAGDPNTEAFF
TRBV2	.	TRBJ1-2	CASPKQVSVLYGYTF
TRBV28	.	TRBJ2-3	CASRGGTGPDTQYF
TRBV7-9	.	TRBJ2-7	CASSSWTNDYEQYF
TRBV5-6	.	TRBJ1-2	CASSLVGGVGISGYTF
TRBV6-1	TRBD2	TRBJ2-3	CASSEVQRGAGDTQYF
TRBV5-1	.	TRBJ2-1	CASSLRQALEGQFF
TRBV27	.	TRBJ1-1	CASSLSRSLNTEAFF
TRBV6-1	.	TRBJ2-7	CASSEDLRYEQYF
TRBV29-1	.	TRBJ1-2	CSVVRDYGYTF
TRBV9	TRBD2	TRBJ2-1	CASSLGRGEQFF
TRBV19	.	TRBJ1-2	CASSTGQTREGYTF